This T cell receptor beta chain was found in a study of cytomegalovirus exposure and HLA in healthy donors. To note about this clone: Its antigen is unknown.

Broader study findings: Later analysis indicated greater clonal expansion among HLA-associated TCR beta chains than among equally common other chains. While the bulk of TCR sequences proved rare, some public TCRs turned up in many donors. Specificity for CMV antigens was confirmed in vitro for a few of the CMV-associated chains.

PCR was performed using 60 Vbeta and 13 Jbeta primers. TCRdb's table, derived via immunoSEQ multiplex PCR, lists solely in-frame clones and lacks some. The table has 120,000 to 150,000 clones, around 80% seen once. From germline, CDR1 is SQVTM and CDR2 ANQGSEA. V lost 0 bases to trimming and J lost 7 bases, with 15 bases between them. The length of the CDR3 is 15 residues. The sequenced sample consisted of PBMCs. The chain employs TRBV29-1 and TRBJ2-2; the D gene is possibly TRBD2 (6 bases). This sequence was found in a man aged 40-55 years in good health and CMV-seropositive. CDR3 sequence reads: CSVEDGGGLSGELFF. CDR3 in DNA: TGCAGCGTTGAAGATGGAGGAGGGCTTAGCGGGGAGCTGTTTTTT.